The next 28 T cell receptor beta chains were all read from a single sample in a study of immune evolution from preneoplasia to lung adenocarcinoma. TCRdb's table, derived via immunoSEQ multiplex PCR, lists solely in-frame clones and lacks some. The table shows over 4,000 clones, with roughly 80% occurring only once. Sequenced: FFPE minimally invasive lung adenocarcinoma tissue. The source of these receptors is a person aged 60-80 years with lung adenocarcinoma.

The gene calls are TRBV11-2 and TRBJ1-4; TRBD1 might be the D (5 bases). Looked up from germline, CDR1 is SGHAT and CDR2 is FQNNGV. V gave up 3 bases and J gave up 6 bases, with 14 bases separating them. This CDR3 is 15 amino acids long. CDR3 nucleotide sequence: TGTGCCAGCAGCTTTTCAGGGAGGCAAGATGAAAAACTGTTTTTT. This gives the protein CASSFSGRQDEKLFF.

The chain links TRBV2 to TRBJ2-1; 10 positions agree with TRBD2. The CDR3 runs to 13 residues. Losses at the gene ends were 11 bases for V and 4 bases for J; bases not matched to a gene: 5. Germline V lookup: CDR1 SNHLY, CDR2 FYNNEI. The CDR3 spells CAARTSGYNEQFF. The CDR3 DNA reads TGTGCCGCTCGGACTAGCGGATACAATGAGCAGTTCTTC.

CDR3 region: CASRGGKRMKRNGYTF. CDR3 in DNA: TGTGCCAGCAGGGGAGGGAAACGCATGAAGAGGAATGGCTACACCTTC. V gene TRBV2 combines with J gene TRBJ1-2; no firm D call. Germline CDR1 is SNHLY and CDR2 is FYNNEI. V was pared by 6 bases and J by 6 bases, with 23 bases between. The CDR3 spans 16 residues. The full variable domain, its missing parts supplied by reference TRBV2 and TRBJ1-2, is EPEVTQTPSHQVTQMGQEVILRCVPISNHLYFYWYRQILGQKVEFLVSFYNNEISEKSEIFDDQFSVERPDGSNFTLKIRSTKLEDSAMYFCASRGGKRMKRNGYTFGSGTRLTVV.

V is TRBV6-5 and J is TRBJ1-1, with D possibly matching TRBD1 (6 bases). The V and J ends lost 5 bases and 10 bases respectively, with 17 bases between them. CDR3 length: 13 residues. Germline values: CDR1 MNHEY, CDR2 SVGAGI. The DNA of the CDR3 is TGTGCCAGCAGTAAGACTTTACAGGGAACAGCTTTCTTT. Translation gives CASSKTLQGTAFF.

The chain employs TRBV28 and TRBJ1-1, with TRBD1 as a possible D gene (5 bases). Germline-derived CDR1 and CDR2 are MDHEN and SYDVKM. The germline V and J ends were trimmed by 7 bases and 0 bases, with 15 bases remaining between them. This CDR3 is 15 amino acids long. The CDR3 spells CASNRPSPMNTEAFF. DNA for the CDR3: TGTGCCAGCAACAGGCCCTCTCCCATGAACACTGAAGCTTTCTTT.

The DNA for the CDR3 is TGCGCCAGCAGCCAAGATTGGAGAATCCTACCCTACACCTTC. This sequence encodes CASSQDWRILPYTF. The chain couples TRBV4-3 to TRBJ1-2; the D is unclear. CDR1 and CDR2 from the germline V gene are LGHNA and YSLEER. Trimming removed 0 bases from V and 10 bases from J, with 15 bases in between. This CDR3 region has 14 residues.

The rearrangement links TRBV6-5 to TRBJ1-2, with D tentatively TRBD1 (6 bases). In germline, CDR1 is MNHEY, CDR2 SVGAGI. V lost 5 bases to trimming and J lost 0 bases, with 13 bases between them. The CDR3 contains 15 residues. The CDR3 DNA is TGTGCCAGCAGTCCCCAGGGGACCGCTAACTATGGCTACACCTTC. It translates to CASSPQGTANYGYTF.

The chain combines TRBV5-4 with TRBJ2-6; D remains ambiguous. This CDR3 is 13 amino acids long. In germline, CDR1 is SGHNT, CDR2 YYREEE (reference sequence). The germline V and J ends were trimmed by 1 base and 1 base, with 0 bases remaining between them. The CDR3 DNA reads as TGTGCCAGCAGCTTGTCTGGGGCCAACGTCCTGACTTTC. This translates into CASSLSGANVLTF. Looking up the rest from reference TRBV5-4 and TRBJ2-6 gives the full variable domain: ETGVTQSPTHLIKTRGQQVTLRCSSQSGHNTVSWYQQALGQGPQFIFQYYREEENGRGNFPPRFSGLQFPNYSSELNVNALELDDSALYLCASSLSGANVLTFGAGSRLTVL.

This clone was detected once. The chain has TRBV4-1 and TRBJ2-7; D is undetermined. The germline V gene encodes CDR1 MGHRA and CDR2 YSYEKL. The CDR3 spans 13 residues. Trimming removed 1 base from V and 3 bases from J, with 7 bases in between. CDR3 sequence (DNA): TGCGCCAGCAGCCAAGTTGAGCACTACGAGCAGTACTTC. Its translation is CASSQVEHYEQYF.

The chain uses TRBV2 and TRBJ2-5, with a possible D match to TRBD2 (5 bases). The end of the DNA aligns better with TRBJ2-7, so the J call may be wrong. This CDR3 is 15 amino acids long. The germline CDR1 and CDR2 sequences are SNHLY and FYNNEI. The CDR3 DNA follows: TGTGCCAGCAGGAGGGCGGACTTGAGCTCCTACGAGCAGTACTTC. It codes for CASRRADLSSYEQYF.

This sequence joins TRBV19 and TRBJ2-7; D not resolved. The CDR3 totals 15 residues. Trimming stripped 1 base from V and 0 bases from J, with 10 bases between. Germline CDR1 reads LNHDA; CDR2 reads SQIVND (reference sequence). In nucleotides, the CDR3 is TGTGCCAGTAGTATAGTTCATTCGGACTCCTACGAGCAGTACTTC. Encoded protein: CASSIVHSDSYEQYF.

The chain is built from TRBV7-2 and TRBJ2-7; D uncertain. V lost 2 bases and J 3 bases, leaving 2 bases between the germline ends. The CDR3 covers 11 residues. Germline V gene data show CDR1 as SGHTA and CDR2 as FQGNSA. This CDR3 is CASSLNYEQYF. The CDR3 bases are TGTGCCAGCAGCTTAAACTACGAGCAGTACTTC.

The genes are TRBV30 and TRBJ1-4, with 8 bases matching TRBD1. The V gene end was trimmed by 4 bases and the J gene end by 7 bases; junction bases not matched to a gene: 8. In germline, CDR1 is GTSNPN, CDR2 SVGIG (reference sequence). This CDR3 contains 14 residues. CDR3 sequence: CAWTHRDRTEKLFF. CDR3 DNA sequence: TGTGCCTGGACCCACCGGGACAGGACTGAAAAACTGTTTTTT.

This clone was found a few times. V usage is TRBV5-4 and J usage is TRBJ2-5; the match to TRBD2 covers 7 bases. The germline V gene encodes CDR1 SGHNT and CDR2 YYREEE (reference sequence). V lost 4 bases, J lost 4 bases, and 16 bases stayed unmatched. The CDR3 length is 17 residues. The CDR3 DNA reads TGTGCCAGCAGCCCCGACCGAGGACTAGTCGTAGGAGAGACCCAGTACTTC. This translates into CASSPDRGLVVGETQYF.

The V gene is TRBV18, the J gene TRBJ1-1; D is unresolved. CDR1 is KGHSH and CDR2 is LQKENI in the germline V gene. The CDR3 has 16 residues. The V end was cut by 3 bases, the J end by 0 bases, with 14 bases between. This CDR3 is CASSPTLAGVNTEAFF. CDR3 coding DNA: TGTGCCAGCTCACCTACCCTAGCCGGGGTGAACACTGAAGCTTTCTTT.

The gene calls are TRBV7-8 and TRBJ2-6, with 11 bases that match TRBD2. The CDR3 length is 18 residues. After removal of 5 bases from V and 4 bases from J, the junction contained 10 bases not matched to a gene. Germline assignment: CDR1 SGHVS and CDR2 FQNEAQ. The chain's CDR3 is CASSKTSGVPSGANVLTF. The DNA of the CDR3 is TGTGCCAGCAGCAAGACTAGCGGGGTACCCTCGGGGGCCAACGTCCTGACTTTC.

This clone has only a few counts. The chain couples TRBV30 to TRBJ2-3; no firm D call. The ends were cut back, 5 bases at V and 2 bases at J, with 11 bases in the middle. The germline CDR1 and CDR2 sequences are GTSNPN and SVGIG (reference sequence). The CDR3 contains 13 residues. The CDR3 region is CAWLSSPTDTQYF. The CDR3 DNA reads as TGTGCCTGGCTCTCATCCCCCACAGATACGCAGTATTTT.

This clone occurred a few times. This rearrangement joins TRBV30 to TRBJ2-1, with TRBD2 identical over 10 bases. The CDR3 covers 11 residues. Unmatched junction bases numbered 6, after V lost 4 bases and J lost 15 bases. CDR1 and CDR2 from the germline V gene are GTSNPN and SVGIG (reference sequence). In nucleotides, the CDR3 is TGTGCCTGGACTAGCGGGAGCCTCCCGTTCTTC. It encodes CAWTSGSLPFF.

The chain links TRBV6-5 to TRBJ2-7; the D gene could be TRBD1 or TRBD2 (6 bases each). The ends were cut back, 6 bases at V and 4 bases at J, with 16 bases in the middle. Germline loops: CDR1 MNHEY, CDR2 SVGAGI. CDR3 length: 14 amino acids. CDR3 DNA sequence: TGTGCCAGCAGCCGGGGGACATTTGGATACGAGCAGTACTTC. This sequence encodes CASSRGTFGYEQYF.

This sequence joins TRBV6-1 and TRBJ1-1; D is unclear. The CDR3 is made up of 14 amino acids. V lost 3 bases to trimming and J lost 0 bases, with 8 bases between them. In germline, CDR1 is MNHNS, CDR2 SASEGT. The CDR3 protein is CASSEYGLNTEAFF. CDR3 DNA: TGTGCCAGCAGTGAGTATGGCCTGAACACTGAAGCTTTCTTT.

This chain joins TRBV6-1 and TRBJ1-5; TRBD1 matches 10 bases. Germline assignment: CDR1 MNHNS and CDR2 SASEGT. The CDR3 totals 12 residues. The J segment lost 5 bases and the V segment lost 10 bases, leaving 2 bases of the junction unmatched. The CDR3 DNA follows: TGTGCCACCGGACAGGGGGATCAGCCCCAGCATTTT. It specifies CATGQGDQPQHF.

V usage is TRBV25-1 and J usage is TRBJ1-1; no clear D gene. CDR1 is MGHDK, CDR2 SYGVNS, per germline. Trimming removed 3 bases at V and 5 bases at J, with 13 bases between. The CDR3 is 14 residues long. In nucleotides, the CDR3 is TGTGCCAGCAGTGATTCCGGACCTTGGACTGAAGCTTTCTTT. The encoded protein is CASSDSGPWTEAFF.

The chain recombines TRBV7-6 with TRBJ2-7, with TRBD1 matching over 9 bases. V lost 4 bases to trimming and J lost 3 bases; unmatched junction nucleotides: 7. The CDR3 totals 15 residues. Germline-derived CDR1 and CDR2 are SGHVS and FNYEAQ. The CDR3: CASSSRDRAIYEQYF. CDR3 in DNA: TGTGCCAGCAGCTCCCGGGACAGGGCAATCTACGAGCAGTACTTC.

This clone counts as large (0.1 to 1%). This chain joins TRBV5-1 and TRBJ2-1; TRBD2 matches at 11 bases. CDR3 size: 17 residues. Unmatched junction bases numbered 9, after V lost 0 bases and J lost 7 bases. The V gene's germline CDR1 is SGHRS and CDR2 YFSETQ. Written as DNA, the CDR3 is TGCGCCAGCAGCTTGGGATTAGCGGGAGGGATAAGAAATGAGCAGTTCTTC. Protein sequence: CASSLGLAGGIRNEQFF. The variable domain in full, completed from reference TRBV5-1 and TRBJ2-1, reads KAGVTQTPRYLIKTRGQQVTLSCSPISGHRSVSWYQQTPGQGLQFLFEYFSETQRNKGNFPGRFSGRQFSNSRSEMNVSTLELGDSALYLCASSLGLAGGIRNEQFFGPGTRLTVL.

V usage is TRBV6-4 and J usage is TRBJ2-1; 12 nucleotides align to TRBD2. The CDR3 has 15 amino acids. Germline CDR1 and CDR2: MRHNA and SNTAGT. V gave up 6 bases and J gave up 8 bases; unmatched junction bases: 8. The CDR3 DNA is TGTGCCAGCAGCCCGACTAGCGGGAGTGGGGATGAGCAGTTCTTC. It codes for CASSPTSGSGDEQFF.

This chain joins TRBV4-3 and TRBJ2-7; possibly TRBD2 for D (5 bases). The V end lost 3 bases, the J end lost 4 bases, and 13 bases lay between the germline ends. CDR1 is LGHNA and CDR2 is YSLEER in the germline V gene. This CDR3 contains 14 residues. Here the CDR3 reads CASSQRVPGYEQYF. The CDR3 DNA reads TGCGCCAGCAGCCAGCGAGTCCCGGGGTACGAGCAGTACTTC.

J is TRBJ2-4 and V is TRBV5-5; no clear D. With 5 bases removed from V and 4 bases from J, the gap between germline ends came to 13 bases. Germline V gene data show CDR1 as SGHKS and CDR2 as YYEKEE (reference sequence). The CDR3 length is 14 residues. The CDR3 DNA is TGTGCCAGCAGTGCCCTTCCCGGGAAAAACATTCAGTACTTC. Protein sequence: CASSALPGKNIQYF.

The chain carries TRBV4-2 and TRBJ2-1, with 10 bases that match TRBD2. J lost 0 bases, V lost 4 bases, and 9 bases had no gene match. The germline gives CDR1 LGHNA, CDR2 YNFKEQ. The CDR3 has 18 residues. The DNA of the CDR3 is TGTGCCAGCAGCCCCGGACTAGCGGTTATGAGCTCCTACAATGAGCAGTTCTTC. It translates to CASSPGLAVMSSYNEQFF.